These 13 T cell receptor beta chains originate from one sample sequenced in a study of PD-1 blockade in classical Hodgkin lymphoma. Clones were read by immunoSEQ multiplex PCR, and TCRdb kept only the in-frame ones, dropping some. The sample includes 20,000 or so clones, roughly 73% of them seen just once. The patients all showed relapse after autologous stem cell transplantation, while their brentuximab vedotin exposure varied. Specimen: peripheral blood mononuclear cells (PBMCs), collected before the second cycle of nivolumab. The receptors here all came from a human donor with classical Hodgkin lymphoma.

The V call is TRBV7-9, the J call TRBJ1-1; weak D call: TRBD1 (6 bases). The CDR3 spans 15 residues. The germline gives CDR1 SEHNR, CDR2 FQNEAQ (reference sequence). Between the trimmed V and J ends, which lost 2 bases and 5 bases, there was a span of 15 bases. The CDR3 region has the DNA TGTGCCAGCAGCTTACGACAGGTGGGCACTACTGAAGCTTTCTTT. Residues: CASSLRQVGTTEAFF. The full variable domain, its missing parts supplied by reference TRBV7-9 and TRBJ1-1, is DTGVSQNPRHKITKRGQNVTFRCDPISEHNRLYWYRQTLGQGPEFLTYFQNEAQLEKSRLLSDRFSAERPKGSFSTLEIQRTEQGDSAMYLCASSLRQVGTTEAFFGQGTRLTVV.

V usage is TRBV20-1 and J usage is TRBJ2-1, with unresolved D. The CDR3 sequence is 11 residues long. Trimming pared 3 bases from V and 9 bases from J, leaving 9 bases between. Looked up from germline, CDR1 is DFQATT and CDR2 is SNEGSKA (reference sequence). DNA for the CDR3: TGCAGTGCTAGCTCGGTGGCTGAGCAGTTCTTC. It is translated as CSASSVAEQFF.

The genes are TRBV5-3 and TRBJ2-6; 7 bases are a match to TRBD1. TRBV5-3 falls under the ORF class, with uncertain function. V gave up 4 bases and J gave up 3 bases; unmatched junction bases: 10. The CDR3 is made up of 17 amino acids. CDR3 DNA: TGTGCCAGAAGCACACTCGGACAGGTCTATGGGGCCAACGTCCTGACTTTC. This codes for CARSTLGQVYGANVLTF.

V is TRBV5-1 and J is TRBJ1-1, with D maybe TRBD1 (5 bases). Germline CDR1 is SGHRS and CDR2 is YFSETQ. This CDR3 spans 14 amino acids. With 0 bases removed from V and 4 bases from J, the gap between germline ends came to 10 bases. The CDR3 region has the DNA TGCGCCAGCAGCTTGGCACCAGGGCCCACTGAAGCTTTCTTT. It encodes CASSLAPGPTEAFF.

The chain recombines TRBV6-5 with TRBJ2-5; D remains unclear. The CDR3 length is 15 residues. Germline V gene lookup returns CDR1 MNHEY and CDR2 SVGAGI. The V end was cut by 0 bases, the J end by 3 bases, with 11 bases between. The CDR3 loop reads CASSYSNPTKETQYF. The DNA of the CDR3 is TGTGCCAGCAGTTACTCGAACCCTACAAAAGAGACCCAGTACTTC.

The DNA for the CDR3 is TGTGCCATCGGGATCAGAGGAGATAGCAATCAGCCCCAGCATTTT. Its translation: CAIGIRGDSNQPQHF. The chain employs TRBV10-3 and TRBJ1-5; D is unclear. Germline CDR1 reads ENHRY; CDR2 reads SYGVKD. The V and J ends lost 8 bases and 0 bases respectively, with 14 bases between them. CDR3 length: 15 amino acids.

This chain links TRBV4-1 with TRBJ1-1; D not resolved. Looked up from germline, CDR1 is MGHRA and CDR2 is YSYEKL. The CDR3 runs to 18 residues. V lost 1 base and J 0 bases, leaving 18 bases between the germline ends. The CDR3, as DNA: TGCGCCAGCAGCCAAGCTCTCGATTACTCTGGGGTGAACACTGAAGCTTTCTTT. This sequence encodes CASSQALDYSGVNTEAFF.

V gene TRBV5-1 combines with J gene TRBJ2-5; a possible D gene is TRBD2 (7 bases). The CDR3 loop spans 16 amino acids. V lost 4 bases, J lost 3 bases, and 19 bases lay in between. Germline V gives CDR1 SGHRS, CDR2 YFSETQ. The CDR3 loop is CASSPRGAGKEETQYF. CDR3 bases: TGCGCCAGCAGCCCCAGGGGAGCGGGGAAGGAAGAGACCCAGTACTTC.

CDR3 bases: TGCGCCAGCAGCCCGGGACAGGGAAACACAGATACGCAGTATTTT. Encoded protein: CASSPGQGNTDTQYF. The rearrangement joins TRBV5-1 to TRBJ2-3; 9 bases fit TRBD1. The CDR3 is 15 amino acids. Germline V lookup: CDR1 SGHRS, CDR2 YFSETQ. Germline trimming cut 4 bases from V and 2 bases from J; bases unmatched to any gene: 5.

This clone showed up just a few times. The V gene is TRBV11-2, the J gene TRBJ2-7; 7 bases are shared with TRBD1. The germline CDR1 and CDR2 sequences are SGHAT and FQNNGV. The CDR3 totals 14 residues. Trimming cost V 5 bases and J 5 bases; bases outside gene matches: 9. This CDR3 reads CASSPGQLVNEQYF. The DNA of the CDR3 is TGTGCCAGCAGCCCGGGACAGTTGGTCAACGAGCAGTACTTC. Drawing the rest from reference TRBV11-2 and TRBJ2-7, the complete variable domain is EAGVAQSPRYKIIEKRQSVAFWCNPISGHATLYWYQQILGQGPKLLIQFQNNGVVDDSQLPKDRFSAERLKGVDSTLKIQPAKLEDSAVYLCASSPGQLVNEQYFGPGTRLTVT.

The chain recombines TRBV5-1 with TRBJ2-7; 14 nucleotides agree with TRBD2. This CDR3 region has 19 residues. V shed 4 bases and J 2 bases; nucleotides not matched to a gene: 14. Per germline, CDR1 SGHRS and CDR2 YFSETQ. CDR3 coding DNA: TGCGCCAGCAGCCTCAGAACCGGGACTAGCGGGAGTGCGCCCTACGAGCAGTACTTC. Its translation is CASSLRTGTSGSAPYEQYF.

The rearrangement links TRBV27 to TRBJ2-1; TRBD2 aligns across 7 bases. Losses at the gene ends were 4 bases for V and 3 bases for J; bases not matched to a gene: 6. The germline gives CDR1 MNHEY, CDR2 SMNVEV (reference sequence). The CDR3 runs 15 residues. In DNA, the CDR3 is TGTGCCAGCAGTTCGGGTAGCGGGTACTACAATGAGCAGTTCTTC. Amino acids: CASSSGSGYYNEQFF.

The chain couples TRBV5-1 to TRBJ2-4; 7 bases match TRBD1. Germline CDR1 is SGHRS and CDR2 is YFSETQ. V shed 4 bases, J shed 0 bases, and the junction held 7 bases outside the gene matches. The CDR3 spans 16 residues. The CDR3 is CASSHDREVAKNIQYF. CDR3 DNA sequence: TGCGCCAGCAGCCACGACAGGGAAGTAGCCAAAAACATTCAGTACTTC.